This record concerns one T cell receptor beta chain sequence. Antigen unknown. The CDR3 extends over 15 amino acids. Germline V gene sequence: CDR1 SGHVS, CDR2 FQNEAQ. Trimming at V came to 5 bases and at J to 2 bases, leaving 9 bases not matched to a gene. Extracted from the samples, RNA was reverse transcribed into cDNA to serve as the sequencing template. Measured with immunoSEQ multiplex PCR; TCRdb has only the in-frame clones, and not every one. The sample has 150,000 to 160,000 clones; less than 65% are singletons. This entry comes from a study of CD8+ T cells in alopecia areata. Those with alopecia areata gave lesional scalp punch biopsies and peripheral blood. PBMCs served as the source from which CD4+ and CD8+ T cells were sorted. Overall study findings and caveats: TCR sharing was clearer in mice than between patients, perhaps partly owing to patient HLA diversity.

This clonotype originated in a human donor with alopecia areata. This material consisted of CD8+ T cells sorted from blood, taken at week 0. The chain employs TRBV7-8 and TRBJ2-7, with 7 nucleotides matching TRBD1. The DNA for the CDR3 is TGTGCCAGCAGCCTGAACAGGGGCCTACCCTACGAGCAGTACTTC. Amino acid sequence: CASSLNRGLPYEQYF.